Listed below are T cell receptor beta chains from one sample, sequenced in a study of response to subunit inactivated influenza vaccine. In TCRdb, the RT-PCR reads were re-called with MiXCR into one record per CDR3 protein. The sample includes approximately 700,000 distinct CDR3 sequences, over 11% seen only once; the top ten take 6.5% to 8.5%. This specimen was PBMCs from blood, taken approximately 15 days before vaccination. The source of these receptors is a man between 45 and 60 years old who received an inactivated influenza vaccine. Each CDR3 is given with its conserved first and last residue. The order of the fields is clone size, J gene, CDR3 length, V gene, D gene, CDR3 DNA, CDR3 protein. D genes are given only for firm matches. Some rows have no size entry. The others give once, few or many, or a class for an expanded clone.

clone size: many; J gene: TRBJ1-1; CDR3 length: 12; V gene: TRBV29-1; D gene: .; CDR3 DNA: TGCAGCGTCCAGCTATCAAACACTGAAGCTTTCTTT; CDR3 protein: CSVQLSNTEAFF
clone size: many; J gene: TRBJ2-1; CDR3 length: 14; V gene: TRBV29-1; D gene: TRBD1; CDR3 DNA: TGCAGCGTTGGTTGGACAGGATTTGGAAATGAGCAGTTCTTC; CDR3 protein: CSVGWTGFGNEQFF
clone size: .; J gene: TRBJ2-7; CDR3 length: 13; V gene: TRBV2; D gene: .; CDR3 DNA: TGTGCCAGCAAAGGGTCTAGCTCCTACGAGCAGTACTTC; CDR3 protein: CASKGSSSYEQYF
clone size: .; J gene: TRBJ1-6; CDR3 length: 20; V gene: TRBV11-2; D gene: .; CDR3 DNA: TGTGCCAGCAGCTTAGATAGCCCCAAGGGCCCCGAAGCCTATAATTCACCCCTCCACTTT; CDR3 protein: CASSLDSPKGPEAYNSPLHF
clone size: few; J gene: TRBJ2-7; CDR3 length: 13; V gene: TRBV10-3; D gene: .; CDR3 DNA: TGTGCCATCAGCCCCGGGACACCTTACGAGCAGTACTTC; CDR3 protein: CAISPGTPYEQYF
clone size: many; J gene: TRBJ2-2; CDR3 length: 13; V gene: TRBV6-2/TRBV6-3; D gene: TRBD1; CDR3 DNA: TGTGCCAGCAGCTCCGGACAGGATGGGGAGCTGTTTTTT; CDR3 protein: CASSSGQDGELFF
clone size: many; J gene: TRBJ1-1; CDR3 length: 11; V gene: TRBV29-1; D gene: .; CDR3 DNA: TGCAGCGCCGAGAGAGGGACTGAAGCTTTCTTT; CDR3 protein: CSAERGTEAFF
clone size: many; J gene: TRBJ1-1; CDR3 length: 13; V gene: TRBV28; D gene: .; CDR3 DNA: TGTGCCAGCAGTTTACATATGAACACTGAAGCTTTCTTT; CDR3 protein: CASSLHMNTEAFF
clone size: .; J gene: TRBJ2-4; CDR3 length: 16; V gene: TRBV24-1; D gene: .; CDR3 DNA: TGTGCCACCAGTGAATCAGGACCACAGGCCAAAAACATTCAGTACTTC; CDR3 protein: CATSESGPQAKNIQYF
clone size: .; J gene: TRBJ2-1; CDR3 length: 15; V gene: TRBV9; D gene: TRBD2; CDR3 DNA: TGTGCCAGCAGCGTCTCCGGGACTAGAACCAATGAGCAGTTCTTC; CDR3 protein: CASSVSGTRTNEQFF
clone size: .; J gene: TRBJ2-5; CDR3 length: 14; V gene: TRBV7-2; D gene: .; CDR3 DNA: TGTGCCAGCAAGCCAACCAGAGGCGGAGAGACCCAGTACTTC; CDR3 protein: CASKPTRGGETQYF
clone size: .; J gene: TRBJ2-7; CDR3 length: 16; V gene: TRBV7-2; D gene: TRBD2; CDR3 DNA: TGTGCCAGCAGCTTACAGGCAGCGGGAGGTTCCTACGAGCAGTACTTC; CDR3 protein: CASSLQAAGGSYEQYF
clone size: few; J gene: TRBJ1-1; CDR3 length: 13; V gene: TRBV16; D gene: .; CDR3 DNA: TGTGCCAGCAGCCAATCGAAGGGATCTGAAGCTTTCTTT; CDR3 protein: CASSQSKGSEAFF
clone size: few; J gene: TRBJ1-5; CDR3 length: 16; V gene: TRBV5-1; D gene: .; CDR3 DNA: TGCGCCAGCAGCTTGGGGCCCCTTGGGAGCAATCAGCCCCAGCATTTT; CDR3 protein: CASSLGPLGSNQPQHF
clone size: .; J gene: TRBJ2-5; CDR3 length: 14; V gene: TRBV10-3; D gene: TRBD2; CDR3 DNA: TGTGCCACCTCGACTAGCGGGGGAGAAGAGACCCAGTACTTC; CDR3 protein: CATSTSGGEETQYF
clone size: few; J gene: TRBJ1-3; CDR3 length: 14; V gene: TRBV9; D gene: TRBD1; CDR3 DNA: TGTGCCAGCAGCGGGGACAGCTCTGGAAACACCATATATTTT; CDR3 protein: CASSGDSSGNTIYF
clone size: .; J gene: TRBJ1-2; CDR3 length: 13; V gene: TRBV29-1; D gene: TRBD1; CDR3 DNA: TGCAGCGCCAGACCTACAGGGGGAAATGGCTACACCTTC; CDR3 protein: CSARPTGGNGYTF
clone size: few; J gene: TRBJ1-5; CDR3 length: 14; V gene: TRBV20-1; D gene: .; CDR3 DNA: TGCAGTGCTAGAGAGCTGACAGAATGGCAGCCCCAGCATTTT; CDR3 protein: CSARELTEWQPQHF
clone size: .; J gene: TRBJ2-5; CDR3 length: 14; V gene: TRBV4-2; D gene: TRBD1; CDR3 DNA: TGTGCCAGCAGCCGAGGAGACAGGGAAGAGACCCAGTACTTC; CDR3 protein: CASSRGDREETQYF
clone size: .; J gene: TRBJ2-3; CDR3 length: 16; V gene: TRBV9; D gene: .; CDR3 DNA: TGTGCCAGCAGCGTAGCTTGGTCAGGGAGCACAGATACGCAGTATTTT; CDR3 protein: CASSVAWSGSTDTQYF
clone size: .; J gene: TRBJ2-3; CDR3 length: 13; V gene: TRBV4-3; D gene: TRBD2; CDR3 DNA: TGCGCCAGCAGCCCGAACAGCGGGAGATGGCGGTATTTT; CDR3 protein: CASSPNSGRWRYF
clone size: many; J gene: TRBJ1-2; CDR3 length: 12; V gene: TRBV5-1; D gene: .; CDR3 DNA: TGCGCCAGCAGCTCGGGGGTCTATGGCTACACCTTC; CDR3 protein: CASSSGVYGYTF
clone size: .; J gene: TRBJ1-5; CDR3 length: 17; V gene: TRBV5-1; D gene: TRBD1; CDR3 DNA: TGCGCCAGCAGCTTGGGGACAGGTGGAAATAGCAATCAGCCCCAGCATTTT; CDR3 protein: CASSLGTGGNSNQPQHF
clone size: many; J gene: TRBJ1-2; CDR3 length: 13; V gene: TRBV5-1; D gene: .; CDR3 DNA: TGCGCCAGCAGCTTGGCAGGGGTTGGTGGCTACACCTTC; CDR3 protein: CASSLAGVGGYTF
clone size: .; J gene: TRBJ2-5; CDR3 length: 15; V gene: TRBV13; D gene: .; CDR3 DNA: TGTGCCAGCAGCCCCGGGGCGTCGGCAGGAGAGACCCAGTACTTC; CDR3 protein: CASSPGASAGETQYF
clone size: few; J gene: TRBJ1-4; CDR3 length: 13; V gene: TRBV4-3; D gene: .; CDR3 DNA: TGCGCCAGCAGCCAACAGACTAATGAAAAACTGTTTTTT; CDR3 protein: CASSQQTNEKLFF
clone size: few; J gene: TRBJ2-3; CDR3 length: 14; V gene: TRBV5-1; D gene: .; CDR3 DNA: TGCGCCAGCAGCTTGGATGGACGAAGGGATACGCAGTATTTT; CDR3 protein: CASSLDGRRDTQYF
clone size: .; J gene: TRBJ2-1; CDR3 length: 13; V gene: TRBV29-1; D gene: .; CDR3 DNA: TGCAGCGCCGGAGAGGGGGATGGGAATGAGCAGTTCTTC; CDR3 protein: CSAGEGDGNEQFF
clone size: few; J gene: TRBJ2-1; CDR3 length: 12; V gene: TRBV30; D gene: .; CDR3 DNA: TGTGCCTGGAGTTTGACAGGTTTCGAGCAGTTCTTC; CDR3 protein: CAWSLTGFEQFF
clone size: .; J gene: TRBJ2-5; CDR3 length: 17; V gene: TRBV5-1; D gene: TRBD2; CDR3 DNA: TGCGCCAGCAGCACTAGAGGAGGTAGCGGGGGGCAAGAGACCCAGTACTTC; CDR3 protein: CASSTRGGSGGQETQYF
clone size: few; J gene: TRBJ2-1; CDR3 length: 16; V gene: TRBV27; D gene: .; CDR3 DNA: TGTGCCAGCAGTTGGGACTTTTTAAGCTCCTACAATGAGCAGTTCTTC; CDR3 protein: CASSWDFLSSYNEQFF
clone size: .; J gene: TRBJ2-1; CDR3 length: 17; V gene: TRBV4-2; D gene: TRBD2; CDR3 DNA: TGTGCCAGCAGCCTATACACTAGCGAGAGCTCCTACAATGAGCAGTTCTTC; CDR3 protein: CASSLYTSESSYNEQFF
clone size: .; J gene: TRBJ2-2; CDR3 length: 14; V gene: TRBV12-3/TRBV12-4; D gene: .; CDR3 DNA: TGTGCCAGCACCCTTATGGGGGATCCCGGGGAGCTGTTTTTT; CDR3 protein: CASTLMGDPGELFF
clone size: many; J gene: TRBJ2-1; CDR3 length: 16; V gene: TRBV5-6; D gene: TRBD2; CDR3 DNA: TGTGCCAGCCTAACTACTAGCGGGGGCTCCTACAATGAGCAGTTCTTC; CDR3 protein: CASLTTSGGSYNEQFF
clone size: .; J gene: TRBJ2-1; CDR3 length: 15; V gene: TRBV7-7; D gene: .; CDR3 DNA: TGTGCTAGCAGCTTAGTGGTCGGGGACTACAATGAGCAGTTCTTC; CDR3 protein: CASSLVVGDYNEQFF
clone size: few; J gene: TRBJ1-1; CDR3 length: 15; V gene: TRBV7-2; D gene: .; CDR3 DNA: TGTGCCAGCAGCCACCTCGCGGGCGCGAACACTGAAGCTTTCTTT; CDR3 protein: CASSHLAGANTEAFF
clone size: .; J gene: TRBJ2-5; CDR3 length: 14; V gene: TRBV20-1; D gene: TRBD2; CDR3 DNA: TGCAGTGCTAGGGGTTGGGGGGGAAGGGAGACCCAGTACTTC; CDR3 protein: CSARGWGGRETQYF
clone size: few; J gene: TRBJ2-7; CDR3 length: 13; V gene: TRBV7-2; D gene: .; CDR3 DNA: TGTGCCAGCAGCTCCCGGGCCTCCTACGAGCAGTACTTC; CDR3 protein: CASSSRASYEQYF
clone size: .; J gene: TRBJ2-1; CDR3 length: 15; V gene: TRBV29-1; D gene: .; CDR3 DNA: TGCAGCGTTCTCGGCAGGCATGCACCGTGGGAGACCCAGTTCTTC; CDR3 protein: CSVLGRHAPWETQFF
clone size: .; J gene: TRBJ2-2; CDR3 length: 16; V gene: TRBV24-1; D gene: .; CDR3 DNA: TGTGCCACCAGTGACCCCGGGACGGCGAACACCGGGGAGCTGTTTTTT; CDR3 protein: CATSDPGTANTGELFF
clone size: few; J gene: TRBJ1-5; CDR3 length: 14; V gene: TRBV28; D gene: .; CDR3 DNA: TGTGCCAGCAGTTTGGTACAGAGCAATCAGCCCCAGCATTTT; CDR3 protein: CASSLVQSNQPQHF
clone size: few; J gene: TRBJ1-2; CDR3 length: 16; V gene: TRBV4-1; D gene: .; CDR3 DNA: TGCGCCAGCAGCCAAGAAATGGGCACGGGCGCCTATGGCTACACCTTC; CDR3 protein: CASSQEMGTGAYGYTF
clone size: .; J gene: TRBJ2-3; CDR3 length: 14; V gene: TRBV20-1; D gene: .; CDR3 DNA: TGCAGTGCTGCGGGACATCACCTGGGGGATACGCAGTATTTT; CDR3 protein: CSAAGHHLGDTQYF
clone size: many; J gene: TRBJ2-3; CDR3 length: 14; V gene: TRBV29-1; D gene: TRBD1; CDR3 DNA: TGCAGCGTTGAAACAGGGGGCGCAACAGATACGCAGTATTTT; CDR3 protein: CSVETGGATDTQYF
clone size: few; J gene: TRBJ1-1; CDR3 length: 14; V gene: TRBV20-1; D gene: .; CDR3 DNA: TGCAGTGCTAGGCAGGGAAGCCTGAACACTGAAGCTTTCTTT; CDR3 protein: CSARQGSLNTEAFF
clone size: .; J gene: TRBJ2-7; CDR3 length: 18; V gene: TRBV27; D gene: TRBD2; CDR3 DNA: TGTGCCAGCAGTTTAGCGGCTAGCGGGGGCCTAAGTTCCTACGAGCAGTACTTC; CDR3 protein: CASSLAASGGLSSYEQYF
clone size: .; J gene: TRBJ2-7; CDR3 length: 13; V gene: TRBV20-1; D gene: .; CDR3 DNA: TGCAGTGCTAGCAAATGGCCTTCCCCCGAGCAGTACTTC; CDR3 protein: CSASKWPSPEQYF
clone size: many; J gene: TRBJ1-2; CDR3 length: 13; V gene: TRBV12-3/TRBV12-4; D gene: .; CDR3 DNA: TGTGCCAGCAGTGGATCCGGGGCCTTTGGCTACACCTTC; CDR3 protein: CASSGSGAFGYTF
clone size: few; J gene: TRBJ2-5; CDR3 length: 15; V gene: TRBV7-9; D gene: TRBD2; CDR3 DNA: TGTGCCAGCAGACCCGGGACTAGCATTGGAGAGACCCAGTACTTC; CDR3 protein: CASRPGTSIGETQYF
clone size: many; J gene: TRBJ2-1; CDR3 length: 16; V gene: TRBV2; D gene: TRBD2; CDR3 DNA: TGTGCCAGCAGTGCGGGACTAGTTACAACCTACAATGAGCAGTTCTTC; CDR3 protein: CASSAGLVTTYNEQFF
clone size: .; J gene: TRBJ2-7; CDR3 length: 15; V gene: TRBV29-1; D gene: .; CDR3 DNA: TGCAGCGTTGTAGTTCGGAGCGGGTGGGTCTACGAGCAGTACTTC; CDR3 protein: CSVVVRSGWVYEQYF
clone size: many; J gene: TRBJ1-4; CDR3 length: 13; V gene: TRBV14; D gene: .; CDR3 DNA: TGTGCCAGCAGCCGCGGAGTGAATGAAAAACTGTTTTTT; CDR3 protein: CASSRGVNEKLFF